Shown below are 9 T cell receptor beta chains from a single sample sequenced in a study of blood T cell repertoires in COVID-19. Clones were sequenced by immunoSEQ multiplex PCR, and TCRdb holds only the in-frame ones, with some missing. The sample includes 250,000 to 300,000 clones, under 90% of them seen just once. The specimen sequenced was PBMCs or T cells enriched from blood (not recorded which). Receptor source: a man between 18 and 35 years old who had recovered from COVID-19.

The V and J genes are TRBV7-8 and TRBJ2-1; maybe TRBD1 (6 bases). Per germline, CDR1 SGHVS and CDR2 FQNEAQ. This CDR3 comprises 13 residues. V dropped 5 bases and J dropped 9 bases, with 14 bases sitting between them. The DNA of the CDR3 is TGTGCCAGCAGCGGGCCAGGGGTCGGTGAGCAGTTCTTC. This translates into CASSGPGVGEQFF.

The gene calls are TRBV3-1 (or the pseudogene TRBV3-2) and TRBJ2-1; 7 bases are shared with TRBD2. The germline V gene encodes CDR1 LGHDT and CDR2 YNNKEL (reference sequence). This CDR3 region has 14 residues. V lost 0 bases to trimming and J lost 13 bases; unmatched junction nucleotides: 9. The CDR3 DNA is TGTGCCAGCAGCCAAGATGCCGGGGGAGGGAGCCAGTTCTTC. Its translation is CASSQDAGGGSQFF.

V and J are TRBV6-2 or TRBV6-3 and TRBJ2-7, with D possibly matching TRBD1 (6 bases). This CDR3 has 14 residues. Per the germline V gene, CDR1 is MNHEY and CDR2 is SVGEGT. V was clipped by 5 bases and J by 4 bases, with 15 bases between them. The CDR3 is CASSPGAVGYEQYF. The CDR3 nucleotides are TGTGCCAGCAGTCCAGGGGCGGTGGGTTACGAGCAGTACTTC.

CDR3: CASSFPQEITYEQYF. The DNA of the CDR3 is TGTGCCAGCAGCTTCCCACAAGAAATCACCTACGAGCAGTACTTC. The chain joins TRBV5-5 to TRBJ2-7; no firm D call. V was clipped by 2 bases and J by 2 bases, with 14 bases between them. CDR1 and CDR2 (germline): SGHKS, YYEKEE (reference sequence). The CDR3 loop spans 15 amino acids.

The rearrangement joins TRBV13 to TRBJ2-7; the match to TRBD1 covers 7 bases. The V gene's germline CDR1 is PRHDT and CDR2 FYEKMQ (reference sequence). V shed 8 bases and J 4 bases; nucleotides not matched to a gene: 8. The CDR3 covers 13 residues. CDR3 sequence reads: CASRSGTEYEQYF. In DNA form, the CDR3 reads TGTGCCAGCCGGTCCGGGACAGAGTACGAGCAGTACTTC.

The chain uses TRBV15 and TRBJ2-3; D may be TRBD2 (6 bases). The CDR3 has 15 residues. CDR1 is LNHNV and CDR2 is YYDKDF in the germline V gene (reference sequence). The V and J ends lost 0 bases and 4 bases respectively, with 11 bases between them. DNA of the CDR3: TGTGCCACCAGCAGAGAAAGGAGGGACCCAGATACGCAGTATTTT. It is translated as CATSRERRDPDTQYF.

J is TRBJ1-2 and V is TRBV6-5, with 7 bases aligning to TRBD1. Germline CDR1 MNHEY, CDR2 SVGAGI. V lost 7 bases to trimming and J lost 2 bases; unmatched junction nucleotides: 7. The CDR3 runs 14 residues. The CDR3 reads CASTLDRDNYGYTF. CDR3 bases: TGTGCCAGCACCTTAGACAGGGACAACTATGGCTACACCTTC.

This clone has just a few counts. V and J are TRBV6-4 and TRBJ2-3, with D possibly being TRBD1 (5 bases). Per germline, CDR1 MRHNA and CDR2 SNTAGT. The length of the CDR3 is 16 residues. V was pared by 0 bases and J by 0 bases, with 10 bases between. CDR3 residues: CASSDSIDSSTDTQYF. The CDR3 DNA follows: TGTGCCAGCAGTGACTCGATCGACAGCAGCACAGATACGCAGTATTTT.

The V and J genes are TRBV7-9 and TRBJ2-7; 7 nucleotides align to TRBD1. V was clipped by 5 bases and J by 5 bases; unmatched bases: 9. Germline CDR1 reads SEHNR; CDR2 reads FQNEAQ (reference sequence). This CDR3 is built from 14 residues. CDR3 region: CASSKGTVGNEQYF. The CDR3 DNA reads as TGTGCCAGCAGCAAAGGGACAGTTGGCAACGAGCAGTACTTC.